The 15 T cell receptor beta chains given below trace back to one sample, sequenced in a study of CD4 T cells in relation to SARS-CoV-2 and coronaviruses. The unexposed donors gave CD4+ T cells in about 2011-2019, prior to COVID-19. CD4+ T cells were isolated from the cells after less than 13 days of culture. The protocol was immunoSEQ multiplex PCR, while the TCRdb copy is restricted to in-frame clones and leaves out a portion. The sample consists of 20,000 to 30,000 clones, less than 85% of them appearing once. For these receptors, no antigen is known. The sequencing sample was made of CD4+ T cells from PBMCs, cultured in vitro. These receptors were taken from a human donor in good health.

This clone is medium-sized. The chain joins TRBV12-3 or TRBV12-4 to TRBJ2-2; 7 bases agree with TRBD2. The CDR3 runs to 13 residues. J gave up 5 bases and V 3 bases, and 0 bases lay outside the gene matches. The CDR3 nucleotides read TGTGCCAGCAGTTTGGGGGGGACCGGGGAGCTGTTTTTT. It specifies CASSLGGTGELFF.

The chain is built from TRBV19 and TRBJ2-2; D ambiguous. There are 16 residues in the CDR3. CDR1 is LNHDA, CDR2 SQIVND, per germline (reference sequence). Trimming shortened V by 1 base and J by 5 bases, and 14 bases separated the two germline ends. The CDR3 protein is CASSIAHKLRTGELFF. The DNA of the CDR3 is TGTGCCAGTAGTATAGCACATAAGCTCAGAACCGGGGAGCTGTTTTTT.

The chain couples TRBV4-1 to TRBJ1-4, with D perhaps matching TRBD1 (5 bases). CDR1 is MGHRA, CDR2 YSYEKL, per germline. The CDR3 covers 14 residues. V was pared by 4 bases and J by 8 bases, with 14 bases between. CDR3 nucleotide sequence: TGCGCCAGCAGCCCAATAGGGGCTCTGGAAAAACTGTTTTTT. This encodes CASSPIGALEKLFF.

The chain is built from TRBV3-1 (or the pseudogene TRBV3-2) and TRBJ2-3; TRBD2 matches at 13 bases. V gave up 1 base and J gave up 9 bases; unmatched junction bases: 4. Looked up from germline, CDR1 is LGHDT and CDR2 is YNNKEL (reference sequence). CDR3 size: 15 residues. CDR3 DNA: TGTGCCAGCAGCCAAGGACTAGCGGGAGGAGGCACGCAGTATTTT. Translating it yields CASSQGLAGGGTQYF.

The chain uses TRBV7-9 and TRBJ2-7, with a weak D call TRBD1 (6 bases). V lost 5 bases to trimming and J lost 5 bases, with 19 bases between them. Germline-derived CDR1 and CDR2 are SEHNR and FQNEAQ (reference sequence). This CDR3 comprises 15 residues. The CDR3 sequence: CASSGRSQGLHEQYF. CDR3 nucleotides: TGTGCCAGCAGCGGACGGTCCCAGGGGCTGCACGAGCAGTACTTC.

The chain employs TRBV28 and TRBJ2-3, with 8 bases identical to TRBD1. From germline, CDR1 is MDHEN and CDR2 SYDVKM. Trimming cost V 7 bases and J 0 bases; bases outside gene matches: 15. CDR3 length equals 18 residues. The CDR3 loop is CASTRRIQGAGSTDTQYF. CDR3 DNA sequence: TGTGCCAGCACCAGGAGAATTCAGGGGGCAGGAAGCACAGATACGCAGTATTTT. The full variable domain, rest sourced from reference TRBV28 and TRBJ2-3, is DVKVTQSSRYLVKRTGEKVFLECVQDMDHENMFWYRQDPGLGLRLIYFSYDVKMKEKGDIPEGYSVSREKKERFSLILESASTNQTSMYLCASTRRIQGAGSTDTQYFGPGTRLTVL.

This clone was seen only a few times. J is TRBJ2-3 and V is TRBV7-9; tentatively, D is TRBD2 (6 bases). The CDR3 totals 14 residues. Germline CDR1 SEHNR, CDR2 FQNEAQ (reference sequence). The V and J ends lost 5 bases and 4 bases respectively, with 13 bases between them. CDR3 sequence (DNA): TGTGCCAGCAGCCAGACTAGTATTCCAGATACGCAGTATTTT. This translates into CASSQTSIPDTQYF. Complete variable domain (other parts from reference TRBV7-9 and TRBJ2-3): DTGVSQNPRHKITKRGQNVTFRCDPISEHNRLYWYRQTLGQGPEFLTYFQNEAQLEKSRLLSDRFSAERPKGSFSTLEIQRTEQGDSAMYLCASSQTSIPDTQYFGPGTRLTVL.

The CDR3 reads CAIGGGGSYEQYF. CDR3 DNA: TGTGCCATCGGCGGGGGCGGGAGCTACGAGCAGTACTTC. The J gene is TRBJ2-7, the V gene TRBV10-3, with D possibly being TRBD2 (7 bases). Germline V gene sequence: CDR1 ENHRY, CDR2 SYGVKD. Trimming removed 8 bases at V and 3 bases at J, with 14 bases between. The CDR3 is 13 residues long.

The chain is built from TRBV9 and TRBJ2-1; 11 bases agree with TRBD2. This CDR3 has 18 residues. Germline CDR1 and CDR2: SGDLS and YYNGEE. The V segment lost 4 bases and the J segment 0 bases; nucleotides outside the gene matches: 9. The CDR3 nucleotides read TGTGCCAGCAGCCCCCCGGGACTAGCGGCCGGCTCCTACAATGAGCAGTTCTTC. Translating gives CASSPPGLAAGSYNEQFF.

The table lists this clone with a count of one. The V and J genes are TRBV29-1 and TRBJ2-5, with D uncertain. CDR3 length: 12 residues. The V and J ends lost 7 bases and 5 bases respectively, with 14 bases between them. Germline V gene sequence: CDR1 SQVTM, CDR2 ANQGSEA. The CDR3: CSAALVGETQYF. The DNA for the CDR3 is TGCAGCGCCGCGTTAGTGGGGGAGACCCAGTACTTC.

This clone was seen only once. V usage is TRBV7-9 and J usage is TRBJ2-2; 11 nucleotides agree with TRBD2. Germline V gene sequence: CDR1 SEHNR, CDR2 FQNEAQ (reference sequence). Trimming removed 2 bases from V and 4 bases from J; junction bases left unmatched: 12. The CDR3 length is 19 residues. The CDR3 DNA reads TGTGCCAGCAGCTTATTGGTGGGGCTAGCGGGAGGCCGCACCGGGGAGCTGTTTTTT. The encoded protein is CASSLLVGLAGGRTGELFF.

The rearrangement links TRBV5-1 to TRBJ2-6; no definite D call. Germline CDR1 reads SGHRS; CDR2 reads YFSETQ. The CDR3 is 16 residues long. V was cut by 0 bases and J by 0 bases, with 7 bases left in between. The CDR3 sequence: CASSLELGSGANVLTF. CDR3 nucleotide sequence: TGCGCCAGCAGCTTGGAGTTGGGCTCTGGGGCCAACGTCCTGACTTTC.

CDR3 amino acids: CSAHPARKLFF. The CDR3 nucleotides are TGCAGTGCTCACCCGGCGAGAAAACTGTTTTTT. This chain uses TRBV20-1 with TRBJ1-4; no firm D call. The V gene lost 5 bases and the J gene lost 10 bases, with 11 bases spanning the gap. The germline gives CDR1 DFQATT, CDR2 SNEGSKA (reference sequence). The CDR3 sequence is 11 residues long.

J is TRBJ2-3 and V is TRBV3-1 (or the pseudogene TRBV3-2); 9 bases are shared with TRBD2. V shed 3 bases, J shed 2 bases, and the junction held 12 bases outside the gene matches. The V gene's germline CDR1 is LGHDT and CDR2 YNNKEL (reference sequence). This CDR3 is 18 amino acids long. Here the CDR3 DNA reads TGTGCCAGCAGCCATCCTCCCCCCGGCGGGAGGGCCACAGATACGCAGTATTTT. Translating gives CASSHPPPGGRATDTQYF.

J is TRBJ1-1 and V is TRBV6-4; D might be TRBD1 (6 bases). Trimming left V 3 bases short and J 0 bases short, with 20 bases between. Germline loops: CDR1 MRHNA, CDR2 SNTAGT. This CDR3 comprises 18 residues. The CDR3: CASSEVWGAKWMNTEAFF. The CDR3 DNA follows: TGTGCCAGCAGTGAAGTATGGGGGGCGAAGTGGATGAACACTGAAGCTTTCTTT.